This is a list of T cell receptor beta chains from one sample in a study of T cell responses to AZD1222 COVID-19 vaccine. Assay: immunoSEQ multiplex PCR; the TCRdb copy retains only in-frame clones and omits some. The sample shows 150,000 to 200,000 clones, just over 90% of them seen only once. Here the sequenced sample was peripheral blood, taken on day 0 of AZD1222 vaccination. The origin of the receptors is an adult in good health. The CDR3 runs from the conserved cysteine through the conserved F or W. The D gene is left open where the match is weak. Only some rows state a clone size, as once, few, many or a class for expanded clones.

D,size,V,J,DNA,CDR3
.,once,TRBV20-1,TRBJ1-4,TGCAGTGCTAGCCGAGAAAAACTGTTTTTT,CSASREKLFF
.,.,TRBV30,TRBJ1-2,TGTGCCTGGAGACAGACAAACCTCTATGGCTACACCTTC,CAWRQTNLYGYTF
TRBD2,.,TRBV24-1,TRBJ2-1,TGTGCCACCAGTGATGGGACTAGCTCCTACAATGAGCAGTTCTTC,CATSDGTSSYNEQFF
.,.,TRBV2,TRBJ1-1,TGTGCCAGCGAAACTGAAGCTTTCTTT,CASETEAFF
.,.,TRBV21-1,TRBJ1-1,TGTGCCAGCAGCAAAGTAGGGGGGAACACTGAAGCTTTCTTT,CASSKVGGNTEAFF
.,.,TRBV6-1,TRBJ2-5,TGTGCCAGCAGTGTAGCAGTAGGAAGGCAAGAGACCCAGTACTTC,CASSVAVGRQETQYF
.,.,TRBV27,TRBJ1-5,TGTGCCAGCAGTTTATCGTCCGGGTTAGGTTGGCAGCCCCAGCATTTT,CASSLSSGLGWQPQHF
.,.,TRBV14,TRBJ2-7,TGTGCCAGCAGCCATCTGACAGGCAGGAGCACCCACGAGCAGTACTTC,CASSHLTGRSTHEQYF
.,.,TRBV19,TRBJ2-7,TGTGCCAGTAGTAAGGTGGATCCCCCTTACGAGCAGTACTTC,CASSKVDPPYEQYF
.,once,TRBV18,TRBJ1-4,TGTGCCAGCTCACAAACAGGGATCGGTGAAAAACTGTTTTTT,CASSQTGIGEKLFF
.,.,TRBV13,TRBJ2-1,TGTGCCAGCAGCCTAGGATCGGGTCCGGAGAATGAGCAGTTCTTC,CASSLGSGPENEQFF
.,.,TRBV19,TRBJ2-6,TGTGCCAGTAGTATGACGGGAATCTCTGGGGCCAACGTCCTGACTTTC,CASSMTGISGANVLTF
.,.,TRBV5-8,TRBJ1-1,TGTGCCAGCAGCTTCGAGAACACTGAAGCTTTCTTT,CASSFENTEAFF
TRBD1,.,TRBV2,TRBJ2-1,TGTGCCAGCAGTGAAGCTCCGTGGACAGGGGGCGCGTTTTTTTACAAAGGGCAGTTCTTC,CASSEAPWTGGAFFYKGQFF
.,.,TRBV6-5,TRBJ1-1,TGTGCCAGCACTCCTCCCCGGAACACTGAAGCTTTCTTT,CASTPPRNTEAFF
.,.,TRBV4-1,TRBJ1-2,TGCGCCAGCAGCCTCGAATTGGACGGAACTAACTATGGCTACACCTTC,CASSLELDGTNYGYTF
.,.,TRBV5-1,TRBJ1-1,TGCGCCAGCAAGGAGGTGGGCACTGAAGCTTTCTTT,CASKEVGTEAFF
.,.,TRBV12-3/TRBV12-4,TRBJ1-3,TGTGCCAGCACCTCGTGGGGAAACACCATATATTTT,CASTSWGNTIYF
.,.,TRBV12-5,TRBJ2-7,TGTGCTAGCGCCCTTGTGGGGGTTGCCTCCTACGAGCAGTACTTC,CASALVGVASYEQYF
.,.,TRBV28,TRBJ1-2,TGTGCCAGCAGTTTTGGGACTCTCCAGCGCGGCTACACCTTC,CASSFGTLQRGYTF
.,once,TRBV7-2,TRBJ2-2,TGTGCCAGCAGCTTCCAGGGCATCTCAACCGGGGAGCTGTTTTTT,CASSFQGISTGELFF
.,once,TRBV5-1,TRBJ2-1,TGCGCCAGCAGCTTAAGCGACGTCAGCTCCTACAATGAGCAGTTCTTC,CASSLSDVSSYNEQFF
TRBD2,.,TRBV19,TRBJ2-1,TGTGCCAGTAGGGCTAGCGGGAGGGGGAGCTCCTACAATGAGCAGTTCTTC,CASRASGRGSSYNEQFF
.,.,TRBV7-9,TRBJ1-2,TGTGCCAGCAGATTGGACATTAGGGATGGCTACACCTTC,CASRLDIRDGYTF